This T cell receptor beta chain was obtained from a study of T cell repertoires in cytomegalovirus infection. Study overall: HLA-C-restricted CMV epitopes, recently identified, and well-studied HLA-B-restricted ones were used by the study. Carrying CMV and the relevant HLA type showed in public TCR beta signatures. General study results and limits: Cumulative frequency (of public TCR beta family members) identified carriers of CMV plus the relevant HLA. Ex vivo, HLA-C-restricted CMV-specific TCR beta clonotypes prevailed over the rest of the response.

On this clonotype itself: Its antigen is as yet unknown.

TCRdb ran MiXCR on the reads and lists one entry per CDR3 protein. The table has some 590,000 distinct CDR3 sequences, over 35% seen once; the top ten hold around 48%. The CDR3 is made up of 15 amino acids. V was clipped by 5 bases and J by 3 bases, with 17 bases between them. The input for sequencing was cultured PBMCs, taken from culture after CMV antigen stimulation. The sequence derives from a human donor in good health (CMV status not recorded). Some clones in this sample may be carry-over from other donors' samples. This chain uses TRBV12-3 or TRBV12-4 with TRBJ2-7, with D possibly TRBD1 on 6 matching bases. CDR3 nucleotides: TGTGCCAGCAGTAGTCACAGGGTCCCAAGCTACGAGCAGTACTTC. This encodes CASSSHRVPSYEQYF.